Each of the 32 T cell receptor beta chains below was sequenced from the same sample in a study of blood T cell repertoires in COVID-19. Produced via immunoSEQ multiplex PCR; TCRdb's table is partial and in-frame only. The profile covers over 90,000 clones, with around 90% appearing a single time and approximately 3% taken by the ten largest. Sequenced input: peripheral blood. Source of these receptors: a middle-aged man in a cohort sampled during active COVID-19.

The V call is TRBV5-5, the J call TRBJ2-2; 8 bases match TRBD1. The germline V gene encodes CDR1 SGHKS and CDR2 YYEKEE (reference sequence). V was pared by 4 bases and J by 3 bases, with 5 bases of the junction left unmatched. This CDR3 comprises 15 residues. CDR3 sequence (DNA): TGTGCCAGCAGCGAGGACAGGGCATACACCGGGGAGCTGTTTTTT. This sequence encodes CASSEDRAYTGELFF.

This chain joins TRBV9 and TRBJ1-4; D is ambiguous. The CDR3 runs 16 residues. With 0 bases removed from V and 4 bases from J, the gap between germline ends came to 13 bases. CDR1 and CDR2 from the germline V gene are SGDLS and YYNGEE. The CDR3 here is CASSVGATDRNEKLFF. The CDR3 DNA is TGTGCCAGCAGCGTAGGAGCTACAGACCGTAATGAAAAACTGTTTTTT.

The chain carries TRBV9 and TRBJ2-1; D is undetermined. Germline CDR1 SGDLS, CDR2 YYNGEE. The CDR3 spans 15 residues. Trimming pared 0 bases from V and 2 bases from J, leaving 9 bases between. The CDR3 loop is CASSVDTYTYNEQFF. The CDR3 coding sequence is TGTGCCAGCAGCGTAGACACGTACACCTACAATGAGCAGTTCTTC.

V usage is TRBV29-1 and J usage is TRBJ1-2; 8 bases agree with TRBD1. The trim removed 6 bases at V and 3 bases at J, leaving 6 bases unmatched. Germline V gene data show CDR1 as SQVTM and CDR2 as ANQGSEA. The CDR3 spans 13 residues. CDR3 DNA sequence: TGCAGCGTCGCCAGGGGGCGCGACTATGGCTACACCTTC. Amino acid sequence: CSVARGRDYGYTF.

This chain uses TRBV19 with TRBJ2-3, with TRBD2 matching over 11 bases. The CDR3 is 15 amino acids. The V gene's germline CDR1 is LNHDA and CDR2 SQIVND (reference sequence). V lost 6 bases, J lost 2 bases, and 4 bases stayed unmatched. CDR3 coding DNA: TGTGCCAGTAGGGGGACTAGCGGCCACACAGATACGCAGTATTTT. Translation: CASRGTSGHTDTQYF. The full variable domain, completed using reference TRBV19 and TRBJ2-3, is DGGITQSPKYLFRKEGQNVTLSCEQNLNHDAMYWYRQDPGQGLRLIYYSQIVNDFQKGDIAEGYSVSREKKESFPLTVTSAQKNPTAFYLCASRGTSGHTDTQYFGPGTRLTVL.

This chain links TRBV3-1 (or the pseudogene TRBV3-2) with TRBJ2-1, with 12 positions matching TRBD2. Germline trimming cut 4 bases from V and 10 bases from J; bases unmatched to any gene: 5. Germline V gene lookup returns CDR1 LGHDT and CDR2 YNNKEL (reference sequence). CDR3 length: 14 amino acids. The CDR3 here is CASSRTGTSGEQFF. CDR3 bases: TGTGCCAGCAGCCGCACGGGGACTAGCGGGGAGCAGTTCTTC.

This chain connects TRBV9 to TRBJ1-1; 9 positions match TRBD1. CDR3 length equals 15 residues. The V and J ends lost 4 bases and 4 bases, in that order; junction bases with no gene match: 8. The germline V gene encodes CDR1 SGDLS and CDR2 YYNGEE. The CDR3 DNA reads TGTGCCAGCAGCTCCAGAGCGACAGGGGGCACTGAAGCTTTCTTT. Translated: CASSSRATGGTEAFF.

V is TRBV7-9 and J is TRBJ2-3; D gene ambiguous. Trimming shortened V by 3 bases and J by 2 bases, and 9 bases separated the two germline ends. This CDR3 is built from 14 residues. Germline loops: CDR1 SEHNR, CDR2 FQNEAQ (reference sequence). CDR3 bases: TGTGCCAGCAGCTTCGGCGGTTTCACAGATACGCAGTATTTT. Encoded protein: CASSFGGFTDTQYF.

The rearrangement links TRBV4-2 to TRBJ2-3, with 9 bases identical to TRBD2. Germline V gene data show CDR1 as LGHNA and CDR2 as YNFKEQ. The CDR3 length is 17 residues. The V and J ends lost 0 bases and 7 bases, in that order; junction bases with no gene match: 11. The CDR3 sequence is CASSQDRIRTSEHTQYF. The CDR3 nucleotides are TGTGCCAGCAGCCAAGATCGGATTCGGACTAGCGAACATACGCAGTATTTT.

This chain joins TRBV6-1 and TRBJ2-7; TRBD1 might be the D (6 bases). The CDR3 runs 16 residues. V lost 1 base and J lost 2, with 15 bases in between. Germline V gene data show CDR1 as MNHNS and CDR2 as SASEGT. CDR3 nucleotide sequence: TGTGCCAGCAGTGAAGTTCCCAGGGGTATCGCCTACGAGCAGTACGTC. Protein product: CASSEVPRGIAYEQYV.

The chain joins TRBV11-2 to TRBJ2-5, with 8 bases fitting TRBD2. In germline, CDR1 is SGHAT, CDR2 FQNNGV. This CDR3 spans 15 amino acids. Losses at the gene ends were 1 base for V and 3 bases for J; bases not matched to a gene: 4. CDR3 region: CASSLGGGPKETQYF. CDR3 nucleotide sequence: TGTGCCAGCAGCTTAGGCGGGGGGCCGAAAGAGACCCAGTACTTC. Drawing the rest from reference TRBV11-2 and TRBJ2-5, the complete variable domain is EAGVAQSPRYKIIEKRQSVAFWCNPISGHATLYWYQQILGQGPKLLIQFQNNGVVDDSQLPKDRFSAERLKGVDSTLKIQPAKLEDSAVYLCASSLGGGPKETQYFGPGTRLLVL.

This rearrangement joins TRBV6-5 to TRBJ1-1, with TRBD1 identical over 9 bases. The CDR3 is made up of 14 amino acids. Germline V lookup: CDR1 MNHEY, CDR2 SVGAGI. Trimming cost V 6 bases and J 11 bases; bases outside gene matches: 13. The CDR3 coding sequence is TGTGCCAGCAGGGGCGACAGGGGGGACCCTGGGGCTTTCTTT. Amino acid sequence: CASRGDRGDPGAFF.

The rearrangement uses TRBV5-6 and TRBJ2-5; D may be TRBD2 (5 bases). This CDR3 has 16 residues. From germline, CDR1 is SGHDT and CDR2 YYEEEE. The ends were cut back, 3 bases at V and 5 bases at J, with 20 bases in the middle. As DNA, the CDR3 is TGTGCCAGCAGCTCCTTCCGACACCTCACGGGGGAGACCCAGTACTTC. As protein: CASSSFRHLTGETQYF.

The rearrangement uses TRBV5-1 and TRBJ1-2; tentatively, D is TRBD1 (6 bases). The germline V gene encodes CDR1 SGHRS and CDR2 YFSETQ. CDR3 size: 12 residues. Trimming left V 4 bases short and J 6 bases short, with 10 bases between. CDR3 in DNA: TGCGCCAGCAGCCTCTCAGGGGATGGCTACACCTTC. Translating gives CASSLSGDGYTF.

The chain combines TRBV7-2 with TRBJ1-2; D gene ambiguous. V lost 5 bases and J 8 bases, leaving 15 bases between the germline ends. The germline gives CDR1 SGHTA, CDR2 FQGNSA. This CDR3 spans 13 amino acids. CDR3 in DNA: TGTGCCAGCAGCCTCTTAGGGAGTGGGGGCTACACCTTC. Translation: CASSLLGSGGYTF.

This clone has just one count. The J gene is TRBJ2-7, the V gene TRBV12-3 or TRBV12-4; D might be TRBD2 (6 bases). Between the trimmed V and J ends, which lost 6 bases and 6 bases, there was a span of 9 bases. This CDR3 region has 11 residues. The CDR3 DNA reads TGTGCCAGCAGCCGGGGAGGCGAGCAGTACTTC. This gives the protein CASSRGGEQYF.

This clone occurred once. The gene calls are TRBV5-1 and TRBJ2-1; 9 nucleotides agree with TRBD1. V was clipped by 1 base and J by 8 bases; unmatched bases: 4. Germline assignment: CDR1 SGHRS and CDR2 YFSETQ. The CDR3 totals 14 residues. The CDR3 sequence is CASSLTGGGDEQFF. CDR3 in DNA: TGCGCCAGCAGCTTGACAGGGGGCGGGGATGAGCAGTTCTTC.

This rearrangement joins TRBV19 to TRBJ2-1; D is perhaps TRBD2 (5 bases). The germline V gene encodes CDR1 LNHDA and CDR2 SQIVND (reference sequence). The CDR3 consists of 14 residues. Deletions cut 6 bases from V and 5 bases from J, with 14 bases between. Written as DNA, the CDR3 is TGTGCCAGTAGCCTCTTTTTCGGGAACAATGAGCAGTTCTTC. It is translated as CASSLFFGNNEQFF.

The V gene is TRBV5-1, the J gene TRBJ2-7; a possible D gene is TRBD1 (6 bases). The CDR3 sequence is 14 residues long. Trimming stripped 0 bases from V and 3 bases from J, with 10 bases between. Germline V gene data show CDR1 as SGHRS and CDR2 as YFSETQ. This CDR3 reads CASSLAPGDYEQYV. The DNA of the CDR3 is TGCGCCAGCAGCTTGGCCCCAGGGGACTACGAGCAGTACGTC.

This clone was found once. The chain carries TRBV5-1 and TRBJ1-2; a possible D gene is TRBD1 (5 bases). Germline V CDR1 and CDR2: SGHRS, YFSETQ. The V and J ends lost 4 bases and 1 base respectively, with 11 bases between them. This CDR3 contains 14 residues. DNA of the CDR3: TGCGCCAGCAGCCCCGCGGGGGGTAACTATGGCTACACCTTC. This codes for CASSPAGGNYGYTF.

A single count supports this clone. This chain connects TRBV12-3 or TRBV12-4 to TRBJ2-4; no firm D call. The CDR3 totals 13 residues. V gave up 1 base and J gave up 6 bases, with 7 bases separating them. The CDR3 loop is CASSLGGVNIQYF. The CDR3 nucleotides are TGTGCCAGCAGTTTAGGAGGTGTAAACATTCAGTACTTC.

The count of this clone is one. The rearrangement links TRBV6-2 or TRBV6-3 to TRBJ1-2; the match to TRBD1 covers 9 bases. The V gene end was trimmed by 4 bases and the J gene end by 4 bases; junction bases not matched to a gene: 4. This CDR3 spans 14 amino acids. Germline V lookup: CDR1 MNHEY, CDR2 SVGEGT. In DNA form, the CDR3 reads TGTGCCAGCAGTTCCGGGACAGGGTTCTATGGCTACACCTTC. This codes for CASSSGTGFYGYTF.

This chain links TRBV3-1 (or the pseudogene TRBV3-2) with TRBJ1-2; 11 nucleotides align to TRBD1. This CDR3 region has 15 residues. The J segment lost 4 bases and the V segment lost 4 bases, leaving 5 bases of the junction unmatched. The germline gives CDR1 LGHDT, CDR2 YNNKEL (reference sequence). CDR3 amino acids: CASSPRGQGAYGYTF. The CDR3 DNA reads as TGTGCCAGCAGCCCCAGAGGACAGGGGGCCTATGGCTACACCTTC.

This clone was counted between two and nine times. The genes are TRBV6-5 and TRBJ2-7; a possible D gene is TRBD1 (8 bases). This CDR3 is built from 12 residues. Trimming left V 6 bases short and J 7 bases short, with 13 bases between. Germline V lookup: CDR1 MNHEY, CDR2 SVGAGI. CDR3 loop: CASSHRGGEQYF. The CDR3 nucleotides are TGTGCCAGCAGCCACAGGGGGGGGGAGCAGTACTTC.

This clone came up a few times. CDR3 coding DNA: TGTGCCAGCAGTTACGGGACAGGGGGCCACGGGGAGCTGTTTTTT. Amino acids: CASSYGTGGHGELFF. V is TRBV6-5 and J is TRBJ2-2; 12 bases fit TRBD1. This CDR3 spans 15 amino acids. With V trimmed by 2 bases and J by 7 bases, 2 bases remained unmatched. Germline CDR1 reads MNHEY; CDR2 reads SVGAGI.

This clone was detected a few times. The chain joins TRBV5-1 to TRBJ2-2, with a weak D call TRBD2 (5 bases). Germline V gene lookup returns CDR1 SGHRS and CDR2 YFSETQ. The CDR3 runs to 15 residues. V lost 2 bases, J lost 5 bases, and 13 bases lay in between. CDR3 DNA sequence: TGCGCCAGCAGCTTCGACGGTCGGGGTACCGGGGAGCTGTTTTTT. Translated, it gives CASSFDGRGTGELFF. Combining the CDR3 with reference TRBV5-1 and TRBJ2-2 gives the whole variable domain KAGVTQTPRYLIKTRGQQVTLSCSPISGHRSVSWYQQTPGQGLQFLFEYFSETQRNKGNFPGRFSGRQFSNSRSEMNVSTLELGDSALYLCASSFDGRGTGELFFGEGSRLTVL.

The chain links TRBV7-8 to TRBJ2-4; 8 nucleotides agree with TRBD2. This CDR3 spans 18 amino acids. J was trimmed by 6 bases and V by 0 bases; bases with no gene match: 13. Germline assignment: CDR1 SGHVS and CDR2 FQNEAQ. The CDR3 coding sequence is TGTGCCAGCAGCTTAGCGCGGGACGGGGGGGCCGGTAGAAACATTCAGTACTTC. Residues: CASSLARDGGAGRNIQYF. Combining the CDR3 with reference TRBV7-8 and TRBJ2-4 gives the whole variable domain GAGVSQSPRYKVAKRGQDVALRCDPISGHVSLFWYQQALGQGPEFLTYFQNEAQLDKSGLPSDRFFAERPEGSVSTLKIQRTQQEDSAVYLCASSLARDGGAGRNIQYFGAGTRLSVL.

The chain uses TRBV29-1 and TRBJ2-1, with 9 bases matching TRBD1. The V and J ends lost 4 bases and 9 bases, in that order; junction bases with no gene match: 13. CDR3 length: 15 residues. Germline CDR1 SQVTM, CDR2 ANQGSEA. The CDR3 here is CSVASGTGISIEQFF. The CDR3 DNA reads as TGCAGCGTTGCGTCCGGGACAGGGATTTCGATTGAGCAGTTCTTC.

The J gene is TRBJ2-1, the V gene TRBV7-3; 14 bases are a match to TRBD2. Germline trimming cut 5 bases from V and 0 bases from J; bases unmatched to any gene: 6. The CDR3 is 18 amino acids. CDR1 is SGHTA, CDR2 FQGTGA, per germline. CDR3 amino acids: CASSPLGLAGASYNEQFF. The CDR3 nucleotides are TGTGCCAGCAGCCCGCTGGGACTAGCGGGGGCCTCCTACAATGAGCAGTTCTTC.

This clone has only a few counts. The CDR3 coding sequence is TGTGCCAGCAGCTTCAGGTTCTCCTACGAGCAGTACGTC. This gives the protein CASSFRFSYEQYV. The gene calls are TRBV6-5 and TRBJ2-7, with D unresolved. Germline loops: CDR1 MNHEY, CDR2 SVGAGI. The CDR3 sequence is 13 residues long. With 6 bases removed from V and 0 bases from J, the gap between germline ends came to 9 bases.

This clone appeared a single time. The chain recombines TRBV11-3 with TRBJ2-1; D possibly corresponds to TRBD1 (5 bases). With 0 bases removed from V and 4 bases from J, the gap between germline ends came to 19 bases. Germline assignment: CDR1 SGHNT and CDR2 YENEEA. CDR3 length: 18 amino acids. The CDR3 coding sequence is TGTGCCAGCAGCTTAGATCCGACAGAGGCCGGGCGGTACAATGAGCAGTTCTTC. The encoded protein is CASSLDPTEAGRYNEQFF.

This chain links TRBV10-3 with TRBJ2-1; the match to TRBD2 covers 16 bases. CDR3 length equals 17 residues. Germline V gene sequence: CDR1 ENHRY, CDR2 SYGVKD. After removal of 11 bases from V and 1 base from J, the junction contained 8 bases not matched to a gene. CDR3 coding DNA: TGTGCCGCCCAGGGGACTAGCGGGGGGGGTTCCTACAATGAGCAGTTCTTC. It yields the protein CAAQGTSGGGSYNEQFF.